This T cell receptor beta chain is from a study of blood T cell repertoires in COVID-19. Profiling relied on immunoSEQ multiplex PCR, and the TCRdb table lists in-frame clones only, not all of them. The sample yields around 190,000 clones, roughly 77% seen once. The CDR3 loop spans 14 amino acids. Trimming stripped 3 bases from V and 3 bases from J, with 14 bases between. CDR1 and CDR2 (germline): DFQATT, SNEGSKA (reference sequence). V usage is TRBV20-1 and J usage is TRBJ2-5, with a weak D call TRBD1 (7 bases). The material sequenced was peripheral blood. This TCR derives from a woman between 40 and 50 years old with COVID-19, enrolled during active disease. CDR3 in DNA: TGCAGTGCTAGTCGGCAGGGGGGTGAAGAGACCCAGTACTTC. This sequence encodes CSASRQGGEETQYF.